These T cell receptor beta chains were read from a single sample in a study of T cells in Graves' hyperthyroidism and ophthalmopathy. Each CDR3 protein gets one entry after TCRdb re-called the multiplex PCR reads with MiXCR. The data hold a few hundred thousand distinct CDR3 sequences, with around 14% observed a single time. The sample comprised blood. All receptors come from a woman younger than 35 with Graves' hyperthyroidism. CDR3s leave out the opening cysteine and the closing phenylalanine or tryptophan.

J gene: TRBJ1-3; V gene: TRBV29-1; CDR3 protein: SVETSVGNTIY
J gene: TRBJ1-1; V gene: TRBV7-9; CDR3 protein: ASSLAQVVTEAF
J gene: TRBJ2-4; V gene: TRBV11-3; CDR3 protein: ASSHEGLPITSAKNIQY
J gene: TRBJ2-2; V gene: TRBV18; CDR3 protein: ASHPDSTGELF
J gene: TRBJ2-7; V gene: TRBV24-1; CDR3 protein: ATSGGSYEQY
J gene: TRBJ2-3; V gene: TRBV5-6; CDR3 protein: ASSLPSYTDTQY
J gene: TRBJ1-1; V gene: TRBV7-3; CDR3 protein: ASSLKGQAEAF
J gene: TRBJ1-4; V gene: TRBV12-3/TRBV12-4; CDR3 protein: ASSPSTGIEKLL
J gene: TRBJ2-1; V gene: TRBV6-1; CDR3 protein: ASSTSNEQF
J gene: TRBJ1-5; V gene: TRBV6-2/TRBV6-3; CDR3 protein: ASSYDRARYQPQH
J gene: TRBJ2-5; V gene: TRBV5-4; CDR3 protein: ASSFRLAARETQY
J gene: TRBJ1-2; V gene: TRBV20-1; CDR3 protein: SANQQGAGYGYT
J gene: TRBJ2-3; V gene: TRBV11-2; CDR3 protein: ASSADGGIDTQY
J gene: TRBJ2-7; V gene: TRBV20-1; CDR3 protein: SASGNGGEQY
J gene: TRBJ1-5; V gene: TRBV4-1; CDR3 protein: ASSIPGTRQPQH
J gene: TRBJ1-1; V gene: TRBV15; CDR3 protein: ATSRDLGGLLRNTEAF
J gene: TRBJ1-1; V gene: TRBV11-2; CDR3 protein: ASSSRKPRYRGPMNTEAF
J gene: TRBJ2-3; V gene: TRBV12-3/TRBV12-4; CDR3 protein: ASSPNAGVRGWGDTQY
J gene: TRBJ1-3; V gene: TRBV30; CDR3 protein: AWSRRRTGNTIY
J gene: TRBJ1-3; V gene: TRBV7-2; CDR3 protein: ASSPDRGSGNAIY
J gene: TRBJ2-1; V gene: TRBV7-6; CDR3 protein: ASSLELADNEQF
J gene: TRBJ1-2; V gene: TRBV12-3/TRBV12-4; CDR3 protein: ASRTDRTNYGYT
J gene: TRBJ2-3; V gene: TRBV11-3; CDR3 protein: ASSLGLTGQLDTQY
J gene: TRBJ2-1; V gene: TRBV10-3; CDR3 protein: ATVQGLNYNEQF
J gene: TRBJ2-7; V gene: TRBV9; CDR3 protein: ASGVTDRINSYEQY
J gene: TRBJ1-1; V gene: TRBV6-1; CDR3 protein: ASSRRDTVEAF
J gene: TRBJ2-4; V gene: TRBV14; CDR3 protein: ASSQVDRGIQY
J gene: TRBJ1-4; V gene: TRBV30; CDR3 protein: AWSKQVNEKLF
J gene: TRBJ2-5; V gene: TRBV2; CDR3 protein: ASGTGQGETQY
J gene: TRBJ2-7; V gene: TRBV10-1; CDR3 protein: ASSAVAGKGEQY
J gene: TRBJ1-3; V gene: TRBV9; CDR3 protein: ASSVEMGGTGNTIY
J gene: TRBJ2-7; V gene: TRBV13; CDR3 protein: ASSFGASYEQY
J gene: TRBJ2-2; V gene: TRBV5-1; CDR3 protein: ASSFGLAGVAGELF
J gene: TRBJ2-4; V gene: TRBV19; CDR3 protein: ASTDPTTGGNIQY
J gene: TRBJ2-3; V gene: TRBV19; CDR3 protein: ASSPRGAGPTDTQY
J gene: TRBJ2-2; V gene: TRBV7-3; CDR3 protein: ASSPSQGDTGELF
J gene: TRBJ1-2; V gene: TRBV29-1; CDR3 protein: SVVDRDRSYGYT
J gene: TRBJ2-2; V gene: TRBV19; CDR3 protein: ASSRRTGGTGELF
J gene: TRBJ2-7; V gene: TRBV4-2; CDR3 protein: ASSPNYNSPSSYEQY
J gene: TRBJ1-1; V gene: TRBV3-1; CDR3 protein: ASSQVYGQGHTEAF
J gene: TRBJ1-2; V gene: TRBV6-1; CDR3 protein: ASSEGGAAGVYGYT
J gene: TRBJ2-7; V gene: TRBV19; CDR3 protein: ASRSRANYEQY
J gene: TRBJ2-2; V gene: TRBV11-2; CDR3 protein: ASSARVGTGELF
J gene: TRBJ1-2; V gene: TRBV6-1; CDR3 protein: ASSGEGGYGYT